This T cell receptor beta chain was found in a study of CD8+ T cells in alopecia areata. Study background: Each of the treated patients was given oral tofacitinib, 5 to 10 mg twice daily, for moderate-to-severe alopecia areata.

Extraction of RNA preceded its reverse transcription into cDNA, which served as the sequencing template. Clones were sequenced by immunoSEQ multiplex PCR, and TCRdb holds only the in-frame ones, with some missing. The sample holds about 19,000 clones, 65% to 75% seen once. V was pared by 4 bases and J by 4 bases, with 5 bases of the junction left unmatched. This CDR3 is built from 14 residues. Looked up from germline, CDR1 is SGHRS and CDR2 is YFSETQ. Findings and limits, study-wide: Sequence data from scalp samples additionally include resident alphabeta T cells of normal skin. Against the mouse data, patients shared TCRs less clearly, possibly for HLA reasons.

Obtained from alopecia areata patients were lesional scalp punch biopsies along with peripheral blood. With regard to this clone: Its antigen is unknown. Because it lacks the conserved phenylalanine or tryptophan at the end, this CDR3 is likely a read error.

This material consisted of skin, taken at week 0. This chain links TRBV5-1 with TRBJ2-7, with 10 bases lining up with TRBD1. The TCR originated in a human donor with alopecia areata. The CDR3 region has the DNA TGCGCCAGCAGCCCGGACAGGGGGAGGTACGAGCAGTACCTC. Translation: CASSPDRGRYEQYL.